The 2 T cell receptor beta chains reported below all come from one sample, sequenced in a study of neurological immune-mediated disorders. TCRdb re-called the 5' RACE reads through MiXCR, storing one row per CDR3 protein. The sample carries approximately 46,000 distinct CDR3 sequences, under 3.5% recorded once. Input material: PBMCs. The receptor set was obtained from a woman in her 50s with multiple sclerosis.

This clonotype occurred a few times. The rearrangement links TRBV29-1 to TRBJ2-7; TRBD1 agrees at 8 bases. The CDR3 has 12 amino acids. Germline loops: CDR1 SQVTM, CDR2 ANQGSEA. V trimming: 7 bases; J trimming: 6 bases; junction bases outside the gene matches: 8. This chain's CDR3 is CSAGRTGIEQYF. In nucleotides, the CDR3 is TGCAGCGCAGGACGGACAGGGATCGAGCAGTACTTC.

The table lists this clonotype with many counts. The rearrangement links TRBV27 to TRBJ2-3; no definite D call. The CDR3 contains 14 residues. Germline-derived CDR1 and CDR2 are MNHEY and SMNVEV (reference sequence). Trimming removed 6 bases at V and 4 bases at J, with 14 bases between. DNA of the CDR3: TGTGCCAGCAGCCAGGAAAGGATGTCAGATACGCAGTATTTT. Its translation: CASSQERMSDTQYF.